This T cell receptor (beta chain) was identified during a study of T cell responses to AZD1222 COVID-19 vaccine. Study outcomes and limitations: Breadth and depth of Spike-specific TCRs rose after two AZD1222 doses.

Trimming stripped 4 bases from V and 3 bases from J, with 14 bases between. The CDR3 runs 14 residues. Germline V gives CDR1 SGDLS, CDR2 YYNGEE. Details on this clone: The antigen is undetermined.

Assay used: immunoSEQ multiplex PCR; TCRdb lists only in-frame clones, some missing. The sample gives 150,000 to 200,000 clones, around 92% of which show up once; about 1.5% is in the top ten. Pooling covered second doses at about 4 or about 12 weeks. The source was peripheral blood, collected 28 days after the second AZD1222 dose. This chain uses TRBV9 with TRBJ2-7, with D perhaps matching TRBD2 (7 bases). The clonotype originates from an adult who received the AZD1222 COVID-19 vaccine. The CDR3: CASSLEGGGYEQYF. CDR3 nucleotide sequence: TGTGCCAGCAGCCTCGAAGGGGGGGGCTACGAGCAGTACTTC.